A single sample is the source of the 21 T cell receptor beta chains below, sequenced in a study of PD-L1 blockade in urothelial cancer. Clones were read by immunoSEQ multiplex PCR, and TCRdb kept only the in-frame ones, dropping some. The table records about 50,000 clones, roughly nine tenths of them present only once. The sequencing used PBMCs, collected around atezolizumab (anti-PD-L1) treatment. These receptors were taken from a man aged 60 to 69 with urothelial cancer.

The chain joins TRBV7-2 to TRBJ2-3, with TRBD1 identical over 10 bases. This CDR3 comprises 15 residues. Germline CDR1 reads SGHTA; CDR2 reads FQGNSA. The junction had 5 bases not matched to a gene; V was cut back by 7 bases and J by 1 base. The CDR3 protein is CASTRQGAGTDTQYF. CDR3 coding DNA: TGTGCCAGCACACGACAGGGGGCGGGCACAGATACGCAGTATTTT.

This chain joins TRBV5-1 and TRBJ1-2; the match to TRBD1 covers 7 bases. Germline CDR1 and CDR2: SGHRS and YFSETQ. V shed 1 base, J shed 0 bases, and the junction held 12 bases outside the gene matches. The length of the CDR3 is 18 residues. The CDR3 protein is CASSLTETGRPPNYGYTF. DNA for the CDR3: TGCGCCAGCAGCTTGACCGAGACAGGGAGGCCACCTAACTATGGCTACACCTTC.

This chain uses TRBV19 with TRBJ1-3; 8 bases are shared with TRBD1. CDR1 LNHDA and CDR2 SQIVND come from the germline V gene (reference sequence). The junction had 4 bases not matched to a gene; V was cut back by 6 bases and J by 0 bases. CDR3 length: 15 residues. The CDR3, as DNA: TGTGCCAGTAGACCTACAGGGGGCTCTGGAAACACCATATATTTT. Amino acids: CASRPTGGSGNTIYF.

The rearrangement uses TRBV15 and TRBJ1-3; the D gene is possibly TRBD1 (5 bases). Germline V gene sequence: CDR1 LNHNV, CDR2 YYDKDF (reference sequence). The V end was cut by 7 bases, the J end by 4 bases, with 14 bases between. The CDR3 extends over 14 amino acids. The CDR3 DNA sequence: TGTGCCACCACCCGCCGGGAGGGGGGAAACACCATATATTTT. Its translation: CATTRREGGNTIYF.

V and J are TRBV4-1 and TRBJ2-2; TRBD1 is a possible D gene (5 bases). The germline gives CDR1 MGHRA, CDR2 YSYEKL. V lost 1 base, J lost 6 bases, and 9 bases lay in between. This CDR3 is 14 amino acids long. CDR3 in amino acids: CASSQGRDSGELFF. The CDR3 DNA is TGCGCCAGCAGCCAAGGCAGGGATTCCGGGGAGCTGTTTTTT.

The chain links TRBV4-1 to TRBJ2-1; 10 bases fit TRBD2. The CDR3 length is 16 residues. Germline V CDR1 and CDR2: MGHRA, YSYEKL. The J segment lost 7 bases and the V segment lost 1 base, leaving 7 bases of the junction unmatched. The chain's CDR3 is CASSQGLAGVGNEQFF. For the CDR3, the DNA is TGCGCCAGCAGCCAAGGGCTAGCGGGGGTGGGGAATGAGCAGTTCTTC.

The chain has TRBV10-1 and TRBJ2-2; 9 positions match TRBD1. V trimming: 7 bases; J trimming: 6 bases; junction bases outside the gene matches: 6. This CDR3 contains 14 residues. Germline V CDR1 and CDR2: WNHNN, SYGVQD (reference sequence). The CDR3 DNA reads as TGCGCCAGCAAGAGGGACAGGGATCCCGGGGAGCTGTTTTTT. This translates into CASKRDRDPGELFF.

The gene calls are TRBV28 and TRBJ2-2; perhaps TRBD1 as D (6 bases). V was trimmed by 7 bases and J by 4 bases, leaving 19 bases between them. This CDR3 has 16 amino acids. CDR1 and CDR2 from the germline V gene are MDHEN and SYDVKM. The DNA of the CDR3 is TGTGCCAGCACCCCCTGGACAGCCCGGGTCACCGGGGAGCTGTTTTTT. Translating it yields CASTPWTARVTGELFF.

V is TRBV7-3 and J is TRBJ2-3, with 8 bases lining up with TRBD2. This CDR3 is 15 amino acids long. V trimming: 2 bases; J trimming: 4 bases; junction bases outside the gene matches: 5. Germline V gene lookup returns CDR1 SGHTA and CDR2 FQGTGA. The CDR3 nucleotides read TGTGCCAGCAGCTTATACGGGGGGGGTTCAGATACGCAGTATTTT. Residues: CASSLYGGGSDTQYF. Full variable domain (rest looked up from reference TRBV7-3 and TRBJ2-3): GAGVSQTPSNKVTEKGKYVELRCDPISGHTALYWYRQSLGQGPEFLIYFQGTGAADDSGLPNDRFFAVRPEGSVSTLKIQRTERGDSAVYLCASSLYGGGSDTQYFGPGTRLTVL.

V is TRBV9 and J is TRBJ2-7, with TRBD1 matching 11 bases. Germline CDR1 reads SGDLS; CDR2 reads YYNGEE. The CDR3 has 17 amino acids. Losses at the gene ends were 4 bases for V and 4 bases for J; bases not matched to a gene: 13. The DNA of the CDR3 is TGTGCCAGCAGCCCCAGATCCGGGACAGGGGGAAAATACGAGCAGTACTTC. It specifies CASSPRSGTGGKYEQYF.

This clone came up once. J is TRBJ1-6 and V is TRBV5-1; 8 bases map to TRBD1. V lost 2 bases to trimming and J lost 4 bases; unmatched junction nucleotides: 5. Germline V lookup: CDR1 SGHRS, CDR2 YFSETQ. The CDR3 extends over 16 amino acids. The DNA of the CDR3 is TGCGCCAGCAGCTTAGGGACAGGTGATTATAATTCACCCCTCCACTTT. Amino acid sequence: CASSLGTGDYNSPLHF.

The sample holds one count of this clone. The genes are TRBV2 and TRBJ2-5; D is perhaps TRBD1 (6 bases). Germline CDR1 is SNHLY and CDR2 is FYNNEI. The germline V and J ends were trimmed by 6 bases and 4 bases, with 21 bases remaining between them. The CDR3 extends over 16 amino acids. CDR3 nucleotides: TGTGCCAGCAGCAAAACAGGGTTTGATTTCATAGAGACCCAGTACTTC. As protein: CASSKTGFDFIETQYF.

A few counts support this clone. The chain carries TRBV9 and TRBJ1-1; D is unclear. Trimming pared 0 bases from V and 6 bases from J, leaving 12 bases between. CDR3 length equals 14 residues. Germline CDR1 SGDLS, CDR2 YYNGEE. The CDR3 DNA sequence: TGTGCCAGCAGCGTAGCATTGTCTACTCCTGAAGCTTTCTTT. Translation: CASSVALSTPEAFF.

This clone was observed once. The chain has TRBV11-2 and TRBJ1-1; D remains unclear. Germline CDR1 is SGHAT and CDR2 is FQNNGV. V was trimmed by 1 base and J by 1 base, leaving 4 bases between them. The CDR3 covers 13 residues. CDR3 loop: CASSLGRNTEAFF. The CDR3 DNA follows: TGTGCCAGCAGCTTAGGTAGGAACACTGAAGCTTTCTTT.

V is TRBV5-4 and J is TRBJ2-2, with D possibly TRBD2 on 5 matching bases. The germline CDR1 and CDR2 sequences are SGHNT and YYREEE (reference sequence). V was trimmed by 4 bases and J by 1 base, leaving 14 bases between them. The CDR3 extends over 16 amino acids. The CDR3 nucleotides read TGTGCCAGCAGCCCATTCGGGGTTTTGAACACCGGGGAGCTGTTTTTT. Its protein product is CASSPFGVLNTGELFF.

The rearrangement uses TRBV2 and TRBJ2-5; TRBD2 is a possible D gene (6 bases). The CDR3 runs 16 residues. V dropped 8 bases and J dropped 2 bases, with 21 bases sitting between them. Germline CDR1 is SNHLY and CDR2 is FYNNEI. CDR3 residues: CASRIHTGGKQETQYF. The CDR3 region has the DNA TGTGCCAGCCGGATCCACACCGGGGGTAAACAAGAGACCCAGTACTTC.

The V and J genes are TRBV7-2 and TRBJ2-1; 9 positions agree with TRBD2. The junction had 10 bases not matched to a gene; V was cut back by 4 bases and J by 9 bases. CDR3 length: 15 residues. The germline V gene has CDR1 SGHTA and CDR2 FQGNSA. The CDR3 loop reads CASSWGGGGASEQFF. The CDR3 nucleotides are TGTGCCAGCAGCTGGGGTGGCGGGGGGGCCTCTGAGCAGTTCTTC. The entire variable domain, with the rest obtained from reference TRBV7-2 and TRBJ2-1, is as follows: GAGVSQSPSNKVTEKGKDVELRCDPISGHTALYWYRQSLGQGLEFLIYFQGNSAPDKSGLPSDRFSAERTGGSVSTLTIQRTQQEDSAVYLCASSWGGGGASEQFFGPGTRLTVL.

The V call is TRBV19, the J call TRBJ2-5; D is perhaps TRBD2 (6 bases). Deletions cut 8 bases from V and 2 bases from J, with 12 bases between. CDR3 length equals 13 residues. Per the germline V gene, CDR1 is LNHDA and CDR2 is SQIVND (reference sequence). The CDR3 DNA follows: TGTGCCAGTGGGAGGCTGGGGCAAGAGACCCAGTACTTC. This encodes CASGRLGQETQYF.

The chain joins TRBV5-1 to TRBJ1-1, with D possibly matching TRBD1 (6 bases). V shed 5 bases and J shed 0 bases, with 11 bases lying between them. Germline values: CDR1 SGHRS, CDR2 YFSETQ. This CDR3 is 14 amino acids long. CDR3 sequence reads: CASRAGTMNTEAFF. In DNA, the CDR3 is TGCGCCAGCAGAGCCGGGACAATGAACACTGAAGCTTTCTTT.

This clone was seen a few times. The chain joins TRBV29-1 to TRBJ1-2; no firm D call. Deletions cut 5 bases from V and 1 base from J, with 2 bases between. Germline CDR1 SQVTM, CDR2 ANQGSEA. The CDR3 covers 10 residues. The CDR3 here is CSVYNYGYTF. The CDR3, as DNA: TGCAGCGTTTATAACTATGGCTACACCTTC.

The chain has TRBV16 and TRBJ1-2, with TRBD1 identical over 7 bases. The CDR3 extends over 14 amino acids. Germline values: CDR1 KGHSY, CDR2 FQNENV. With 0 bases clipped from V and 8 bases from J, the junction kept 6 bases outside the gene matches. In nucleotides, the CDR3 is TGTGCCAGCAGCCAATCAGGAGGGGGCAGAGGCTACACCTTC. This translates into CASSQSGGGRGYTF.